These 6 T cell receptor beta chains originate from one sample sequenced in a study of siplizumab effects on memory and regulatory T cells. Profiling relied on immunoSEQ multiplex PCR, and the TCRdb table lists in-frame clones only, not all of them. Of about 110,000 clones listed, 80% to 95% are singletons. The material sequenced was CD4+ T cells sorted from blood. Source of these receptors: a human donor in good health.

This clone turned up a few times. The rearrangement links TRBV2 to TRBJ1-2, with a weak D call TRBD1 (5 bases). V was trimmed by 11 bases and J by 4 bases, leaving 14 bases between them. This CDR3 spans 12 amino acids. Germline V gene lookup returns CDR1 SNHLY and CDR2 FYNNEI. DNA of the CDR3: TGTGCCGTTCCGGGGCTTTCCTATGGCTACACCTTC. Translating it yields CAVPGLSYGYTF. Full variable domain (missing parts from reference TRBV2 and TRBJ1-2): EPEVTQTPSHQVTQMGQEVILRCVPISNHLYFYWYRQILGQKVEFLVSFYNNEISEKSEIFDDQFSVERPDGSNFTLKIRSTKLEDSAMYFCAVPGLSYGYTFGSGTRLTVV.

The gene calls are TRBV6-5 and TRBJ1-2; D is ambiguous. CDR3 length: 13 amino acids. The germline V gene encodes CDR1 MNHEY and CDR2 SVGAGI. Trimming took off 2 bases at V and 8 bases at J, with 12 bases between the two ends. CDR3 sequence (DNA): TGTGCCAGCAGTTACACGGACTTCTGGGGCTACACCTTC. Translated, it gives CASSYTDFWGYTF.

This clone was seen more than once but under ten times. This chain joins TRBV5-6 and TRBJ1-2, with unresolved D. Deletions cut 0 bases from V and 4 bases from J, with 10 bases between. Per germline, CDR1 SGHDT and CDR2 YYEEEE. This CDR3 comprises 14 residues. Written as DNA, the CDR3 is TGTGCCAGCAGCTTGGATACGGCAGCCTATGGCTACACCTTC. Its translation: CASSLDTAAYGYTF.

This clone was counted a few times. The chain carries TRBV19 and TRBJ1-6; 7 nucleotides line up with TRBD1. The CDR3 is made up of 16 amino acids. Germline CDR1 and CDR2: LNHDA and SQIVND (reference sequence). J was trimmed by 2 bases and V by 3 bases; bases with no gene match: 4. The CDR3 region has the DNA TGTGCCAGTAGTATGACAGGGATTACCTATAATTCACCCCTCCACTTT. Amino acid sequence: CASSMTGITYNSPLHF.

The gene calls are TRBV4-2 and TRBJ1-2, with D possibly TRBD1 on 6 matching bases. The V gene lost 3 bases and the J gene lost 8 bases, with 13 bases spanning the gap. Germline V gene data show CDR1 as LGHNA and CDR2 as YNFKEQ. The CDR3 sequence is 13 residues long. CDR3 sequence (DNA): TGTGCCAGCAGCCAGGGGGCAGGTGAAGGCTACACCTTC. Protein sequence: CASSQGAGEGYTF.

The genes are TRBV6-5 and TRBJ1-2; tentative D call: TRBD1 (6 bases). Trimming pared 2 bases from V and 1 base from J, leaving 8 bases between. This CDR3 region has 14 residues. CDR1 and CDR2 from the germline V gene are MNHEY and SVGAGI. The CDR3 nucleotides are TGTGCCAGCAGTTACAAGGGACATAACTATGGCTACACCTTC. Amino acids: CASSYKGHNYGYTF.